This T cell receptor beta chain was sequenced for a study of T cells after yellow fever vaccination. TCRdb analysed the 5' RACE reads with MiXCR anew, one entry per CDR3 protein. The repertoire has about 340,000 distinct CDR3 sequences, 8.5% to 9% of them found once; the top ten carry around 17%. Germline CDR1 SGHTA, CDR2 FQGNSA. V gave up 1 base and J gave up 6 bases, with 12 bases separating them. The CDR3 has 14 amino acids. This clonotype was counted at least ten times. This TCR was sampled from a young man who received the YFV17D yellow fever vaccine. The sample in question was PBMCs, obtained on the day of the first yellow fever vaccination. This chain joins TRBV7-2 and TRBJ2-5; D possibly matches TRBD1 or TRBD2 (5 bases each). The chain's CDR3 is CASSLGGSEQTQYF. CDR3 sequence (DNA): TGTGCCAGCAGCTTAGGGGGGAGCGAACAGACCCAGTACTTC.